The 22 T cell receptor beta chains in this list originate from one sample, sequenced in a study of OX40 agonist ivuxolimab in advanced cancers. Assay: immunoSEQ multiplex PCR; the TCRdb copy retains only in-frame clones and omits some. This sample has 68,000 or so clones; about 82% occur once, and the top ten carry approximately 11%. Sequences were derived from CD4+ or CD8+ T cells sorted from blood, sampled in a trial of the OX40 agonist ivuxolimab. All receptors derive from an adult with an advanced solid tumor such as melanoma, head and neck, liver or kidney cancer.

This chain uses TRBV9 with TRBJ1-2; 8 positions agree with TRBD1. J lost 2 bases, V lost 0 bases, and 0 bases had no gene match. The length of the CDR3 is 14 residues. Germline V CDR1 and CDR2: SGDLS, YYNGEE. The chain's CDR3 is CASSVGQGNYGYTF. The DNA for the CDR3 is TGTGCCAGCAGCGTAGGACAGGGGAACTATGGCTACACCTTC.

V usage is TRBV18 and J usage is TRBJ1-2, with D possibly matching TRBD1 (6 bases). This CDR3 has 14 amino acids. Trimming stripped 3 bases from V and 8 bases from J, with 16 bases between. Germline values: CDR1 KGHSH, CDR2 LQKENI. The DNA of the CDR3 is TGTGCCAGCTCACCGGACACAGGGACTCGAGGCTACACCTTC. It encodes CASSPDTGTRGYTF.

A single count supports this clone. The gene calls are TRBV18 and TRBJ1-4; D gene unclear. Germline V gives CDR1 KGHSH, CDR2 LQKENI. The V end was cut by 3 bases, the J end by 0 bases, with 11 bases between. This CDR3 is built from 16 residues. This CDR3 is CASSPSQSATNEKLFF. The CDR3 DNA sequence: TGTGCCAGCTCACCCTCTCAGTCAGCAACTAATGAAAAACTGTTTTTT.

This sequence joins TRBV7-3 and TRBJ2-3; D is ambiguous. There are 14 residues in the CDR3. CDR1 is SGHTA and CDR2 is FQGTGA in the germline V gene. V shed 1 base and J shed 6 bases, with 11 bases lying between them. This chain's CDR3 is CASSLRRPGDTQYF. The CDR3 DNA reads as TGTGCCAGCAGCTTAAGGCGACCCGGGGATACGCAGTATTTT.

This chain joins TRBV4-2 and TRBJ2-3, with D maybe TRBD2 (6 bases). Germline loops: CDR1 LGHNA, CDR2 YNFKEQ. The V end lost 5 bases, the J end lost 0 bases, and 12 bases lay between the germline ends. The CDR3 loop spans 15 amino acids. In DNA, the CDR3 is TGTGCCAGCAGCGTCGCCGGGACTAGCACAGATACGCAGTATTTT. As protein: CASSVAGTSTDTQYF.

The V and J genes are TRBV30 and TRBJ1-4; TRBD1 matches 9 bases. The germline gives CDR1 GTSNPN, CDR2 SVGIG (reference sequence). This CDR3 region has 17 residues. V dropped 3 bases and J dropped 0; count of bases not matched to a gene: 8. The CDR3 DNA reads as TGTGCCTGGAGGGTGAGAAGACAGGGGGCAACTAATGAAAAACTGTTTTTT. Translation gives CAWRVRRQGATNEKLFF. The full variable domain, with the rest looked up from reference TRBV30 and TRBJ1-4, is SQTIHQWPATLVQPVGSPLSLECTVEGTSNPNLYWYRQAAGRGLQLLFYSVGIGQISSEVPQNLSASRPQDRQFILSSKKLLLSDSGFYLCAWRVRRQGATNEKLFFGSGTQLSVL.

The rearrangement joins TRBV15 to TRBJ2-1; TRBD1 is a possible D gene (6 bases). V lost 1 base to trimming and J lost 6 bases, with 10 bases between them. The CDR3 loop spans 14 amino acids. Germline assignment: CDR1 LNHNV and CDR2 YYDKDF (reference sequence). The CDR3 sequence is CATSRGGTSNEQFF. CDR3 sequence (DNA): TGTGCCACCAGCAGAGGAGGGACAAGCAATGAGCAGTTCTTC. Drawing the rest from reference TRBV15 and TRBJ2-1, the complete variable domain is DAMVIQNPRYQVTQFGKPVTLSCSQTLNHNVMYWYQQKSSQAPKLLFHYYDKDFNNEADTPDNFQSRRPNTSFCFLDIRSPGLGDTAMYLCATSRGGTSNEQFFGPGTRLTVL.

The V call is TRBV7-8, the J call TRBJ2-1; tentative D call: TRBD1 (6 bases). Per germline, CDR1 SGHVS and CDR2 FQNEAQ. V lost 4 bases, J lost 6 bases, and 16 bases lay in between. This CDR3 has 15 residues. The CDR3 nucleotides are TGTGCCAGCAGCTCGAGACACAGGGTCGGCAATGAGCAGTTCTTC. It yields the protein CASSSRHRVGNEQFF.

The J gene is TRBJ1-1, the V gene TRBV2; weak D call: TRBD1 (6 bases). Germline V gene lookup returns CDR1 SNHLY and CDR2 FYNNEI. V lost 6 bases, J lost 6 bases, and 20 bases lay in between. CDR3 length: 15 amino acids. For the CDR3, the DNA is TGTGCCAGCAGGAAGACGGACACACCAGGGGCTGAAGCTTTCTTT. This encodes CASRKTDTPGAEAFF. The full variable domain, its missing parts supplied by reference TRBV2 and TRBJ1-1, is EPEVTQTPSHQVTQMGQEVILRCVPISNHLYFYWYRQILGQKVEFLVSFYNNEISEKSEIFDDQFSVERPDGSNFTLKIRSTKLEDSAMYFCASRKTDTPGAEAFFGQGTRLTVV.

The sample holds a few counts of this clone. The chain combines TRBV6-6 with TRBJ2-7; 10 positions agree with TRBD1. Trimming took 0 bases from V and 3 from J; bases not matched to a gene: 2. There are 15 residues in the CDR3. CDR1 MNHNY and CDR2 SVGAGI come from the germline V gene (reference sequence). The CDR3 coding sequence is TGTGCCAGCAGTTACTCGGGACAGGGGAGCTACGAGCAGTACGTC. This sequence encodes CASSYSGQGSYEQYV.

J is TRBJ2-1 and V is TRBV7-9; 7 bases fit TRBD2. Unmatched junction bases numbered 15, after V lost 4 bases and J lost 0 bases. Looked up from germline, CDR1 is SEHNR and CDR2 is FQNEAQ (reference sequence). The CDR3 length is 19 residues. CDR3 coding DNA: TGTGCCAGCAGCTCCCGGGCGCTAGCGGACATAAGCTCCTACAATGAGCAGTTCTTC. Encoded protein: CASSSRALADISSYNEQFF.

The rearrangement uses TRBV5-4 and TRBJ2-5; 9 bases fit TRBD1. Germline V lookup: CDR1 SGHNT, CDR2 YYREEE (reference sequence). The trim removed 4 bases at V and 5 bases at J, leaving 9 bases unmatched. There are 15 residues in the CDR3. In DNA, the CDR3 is TGTGCCAGCAGCGCCAAGACAGGGGGTGAGGAGACCCAGTACTTC. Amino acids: CASSAKTGGEETQYF. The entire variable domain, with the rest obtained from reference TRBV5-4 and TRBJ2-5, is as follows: ETGVTQSPTHLIKTRGQQVTLRCSSQSGHNTVSWYQQALGQGPQFIFQYYREEENGRGNFPPRFSGLQFPNYSSELNVNALELDDSALYLCASSAKTGGEETQYFGPGTRLLVL.

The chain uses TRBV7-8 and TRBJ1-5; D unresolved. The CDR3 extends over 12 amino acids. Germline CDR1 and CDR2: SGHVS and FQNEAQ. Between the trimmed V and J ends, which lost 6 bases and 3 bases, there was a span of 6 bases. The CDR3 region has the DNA TGTGCCAGCAGTTCAATCAATCAGCCCCAGCATTTT. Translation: CASSSINQPQHF.

The CDR3 sequence: CASRLQGNDSPLHF. DNA for the CDR3: TGTGCCAGCAGGTTACAGGGGAACGATTCACCCCTCCACTTT. The J gene is TRBJ1-6, the V gene TRBV6-6; 7 bases align to TRBD1. CDR3 length: 14 amino acids. V lost 6 bases, J lost 8 bases, and 7 bases stayed unmatched. Germline CDR1 reads MNHNY; CDR2 reads SVGAGI (reference sequence).

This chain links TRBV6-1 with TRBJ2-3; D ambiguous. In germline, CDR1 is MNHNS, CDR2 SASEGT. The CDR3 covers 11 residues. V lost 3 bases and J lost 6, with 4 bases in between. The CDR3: CASSESDTQYF. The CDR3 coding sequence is TGTGCCAGCAGTGAGAGTGATACGCAGTATTTT.

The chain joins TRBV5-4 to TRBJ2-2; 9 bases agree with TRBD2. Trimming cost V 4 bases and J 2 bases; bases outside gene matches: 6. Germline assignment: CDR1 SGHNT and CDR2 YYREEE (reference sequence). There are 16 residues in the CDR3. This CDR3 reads CASSTPLAGNTGELFF. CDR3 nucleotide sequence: TGTGCCAGCAGCACTCCCCTAGCGGGAAACACCGGGGAGCTGTTTTTT.

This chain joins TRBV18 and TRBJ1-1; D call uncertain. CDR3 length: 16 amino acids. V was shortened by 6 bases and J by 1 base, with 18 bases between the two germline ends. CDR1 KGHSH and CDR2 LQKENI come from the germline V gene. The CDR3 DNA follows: TGTGCCAGCTCGCTCATTCGGACTGACTCGAACACTGAAGCTTTCTTT. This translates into CASSLIRTDSNTEAFF. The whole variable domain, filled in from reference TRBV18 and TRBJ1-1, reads NAGVMQNPRHLVRRRGQEARLRCSPMKGHSHVYWYRQLPEEGLKFMVYLQKENIIDESGMPKERFSAEFPKEGPSILRIQQVVRGDSAAYFCASSLIRTDSNTEAFFGQGTRLTVV.

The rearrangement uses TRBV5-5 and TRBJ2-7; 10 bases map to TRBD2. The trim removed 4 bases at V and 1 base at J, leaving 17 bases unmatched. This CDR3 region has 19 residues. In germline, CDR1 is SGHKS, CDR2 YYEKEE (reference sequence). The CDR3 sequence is CASSPRGPRGTSASYEQYV. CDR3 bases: TGTGCCAGCAGCCCACGGGGACCGCGAGGGACTAGCGCTTCCTACGAGCAGTACGTC.

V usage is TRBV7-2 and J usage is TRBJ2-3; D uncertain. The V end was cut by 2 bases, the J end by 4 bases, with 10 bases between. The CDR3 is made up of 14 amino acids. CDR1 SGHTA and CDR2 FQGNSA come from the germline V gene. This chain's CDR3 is CASSLNGIPDTQYF. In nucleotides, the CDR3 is TGTGCCAGCAGCTTAAACGGCATTCCAGATACGCAGTATTTT.

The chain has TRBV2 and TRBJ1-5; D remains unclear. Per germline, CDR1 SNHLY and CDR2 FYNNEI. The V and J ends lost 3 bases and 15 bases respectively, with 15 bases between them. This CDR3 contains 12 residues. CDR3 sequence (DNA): TGTGCCAGCAGTGACGACGGAGGTAAACCGCATTTT. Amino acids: CASSDDGGKPHF.

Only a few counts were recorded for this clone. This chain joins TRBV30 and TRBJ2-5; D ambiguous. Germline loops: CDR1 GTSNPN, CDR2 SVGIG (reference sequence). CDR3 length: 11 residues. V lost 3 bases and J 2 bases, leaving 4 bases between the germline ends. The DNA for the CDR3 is TGTGCCTGGAGAAGGCAAGAGACCCAGTACTTC. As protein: CAWRRQETQYF.

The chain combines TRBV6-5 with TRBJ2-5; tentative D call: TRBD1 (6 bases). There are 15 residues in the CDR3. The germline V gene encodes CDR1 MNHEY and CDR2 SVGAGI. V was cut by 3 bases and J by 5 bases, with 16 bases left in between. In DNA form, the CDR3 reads TGTGCCAGCAGTTATGTATGGGGGCCGGGGGAGACCCAGTACTTC. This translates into CASSYVWGPGETQYF.